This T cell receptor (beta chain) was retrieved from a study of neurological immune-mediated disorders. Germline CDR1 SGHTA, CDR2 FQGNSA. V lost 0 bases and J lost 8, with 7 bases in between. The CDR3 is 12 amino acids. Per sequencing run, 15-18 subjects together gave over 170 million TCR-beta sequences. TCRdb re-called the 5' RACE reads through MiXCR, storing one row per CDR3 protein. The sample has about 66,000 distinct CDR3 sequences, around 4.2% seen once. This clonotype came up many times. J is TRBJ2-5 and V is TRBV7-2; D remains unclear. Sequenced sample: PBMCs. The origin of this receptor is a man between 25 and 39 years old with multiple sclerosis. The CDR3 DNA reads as TGTGCCAGCAGCTTAGCGCAGAGAACCCAGTACTTC. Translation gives CASSLAQRTQYF.